The following is a T cell receptor beta chain sequence with its context. The antigen remains undetermined. The sample originates from a study of cytomegalovirus exposure and HLA in healthy donors. The V and J ends lost 8 bases and 2 bases, in that order; junction bases with no gene match: 4. Germline CDR1 MRHNA, CDR2 SNTAGT. CDR3 length: 16 amino acids. General observations from the study: Excluded: some indistinguishable V segments such as TRBV6-2 and TRBV6-3. A later examination showed that TCR association rates differed by HLA locus, with DRB1 most and HLA-C fewest.

At collection, donors were nominally healthy, but unrecorded immune exposures were probable. For the donor in question, CMV serostatus went unrecorded. Primers: 60 Vbeta forward and 13 Jbeta reverse. Here immunoSEQ multiplex PCR was the method, and the copy in TCRdb shows in-frame clones only, minus some. The sample yields 200,000 to 250,000 clones, 70% to 90% seen once. Sequenced: PBMCs. The chain couples TRBV6-4 to TRBJ2-1; 15 bases are shared with TRBD2. The clonotype comes from a human donor in good health. Here the CDR3 DNA reads TGTGCCAGCCCCGGGACTAGCGGGAGGCCCTACAATGAGCAGTTCTTC. Amino acid sequence: CASPGTSGRPYNEQFF.